These 18 T cell receptor beta chains originate from one sample sequenced in a study of T-cell reconstitution after alpha-beta-depleted transplantation in children (TCRdb year 2016). Libraries were constructed by PCR. The listed sequencing device is Illumina HiSeq 2500. TCR library preparation used molecular barcoding, with unique molecular identifiers applied to normalize quantification of the TCRbeta repertoire. TCRdb redid the processing of the public reads, applying fastp at Q25 and MiXCR, and retained in-frame beta chains. Every entry covers one CDR3 protein and lists the most common genes and DNA from its rows. This sample is represented by over 550,000 distinct CDR3 sequences; more than 9% of them were singletons. Jointly, the top ten make up 3.5% to 5% of the sample. The specimen comprised PBMCs from the stem cell graft donor, sampled from the stem cell graft. These receptor sequences come from a human donor who donated a stem cell graft to a child with acute myeloid leukemia.

The table lists this clonotype with a few counts. The chain is built from TRBV2 and TRBJ2-1; possible D gene TRBD1, 6 bases. V was trimmed by 5 bases and J by 3 bases, leaving 17 bases between them. CDR3 length: 16 amino acids. Germline CDR1 is SNHLY and CDR2 is FYNNEI. The CDR3 DNA follows: TGTGCCAGCAGTTCCCAGGGGCGAATGCTCTACAATGAGCAGTTCTTC. Its translation: CASSSQGRMLYNEQFF.

The sample holds many counts of this clonotype. This chain joins TRBV15 and TRBJ2-1; D not certain. The V gene lost 0 bases and the J gene lost 2 bases, with 8 bases spanning the gap. CDR1 and CDR2 (germline): LNHNV, YYDKDF (reference sequence). The CDR3 consists of 15 residues. CDR3 amino acids: CATSREVPTYNEQFF. In DNA form, the CDR3 reads TGTGCCACCAGCAGAGAAGTCCCTACCTACAATGAGCAGTTCTTC.

In this sample, this clonotype turned up a few times. The CDR3 DNA is TGTGCCAGCAGCCACACGGGACGATCATTCGTCACAGATACGCAGTATTTT. Encoded protein: CASSHTGRSFVTDTQYF. The chain is built from TRBV7-8 and TRBJ2-3; D tentatively fits TRBD1 or TRBD2 (5 bases each). The V end was cut by 5 bases, the J end by 2 bases, with 20 bases between. Looked up from germline, CDR1 is SGHVS and CDR2 is FQNEAQ. This CDR3 is 17 amino acids long.

The CDR3 loop is CASSFFAGGVNTGELFF. The DNA of the CDR3 is TGTGCCAGCAGCTTTTTTGCGGGAGGGGTGAACACCGGGGAGCTGTTTTTT. The chain employs TRBV7-6 and TRBJ2-2, with 9 bases that match TRBD2. The V and J ends lost 3 bases and 1 base, in that order; junction bases with no gene match: 6. The CDR3 has 17 amino acids. Per the germline V gene, CDR1 is SGHVS and CDR2 is FNYEAQ.

This clonotype turned up a few times. The CDR3 bases are TGTGCCAGCAGTCCCCGGGGGGCGGGAGGCCTCACAGATACGCAGTATTTT. Protein product: CASSPRGAGGLTDTQYF. The gene calls are TRBV6-1 and TRBJ2-3; TRBD2 matches 8 bases. J gave up 2 bases and V 5 bases, and 12 bases lay outside the gene matches. Germline V gives CDR1 MNHNS, CDR2 SASEGT. This CDR3 spans 17 amino acids.

This clonotype turned up a few times. The rearrangement links TRBV7-2 to TRBJ2-3, with 9 bases lining up with TRBD2. The CDR3 runs to 12 residues. Trimming cost V 5 bases and J 14 bases; bases outside gene matches: 8. Germline CDR1 reads SGHTA; CDR2 reads FQGNSA. The CDR3 bases are TGTGCCAGCAGCGAGCCGGGACTAGCATGGTATTTT. This sequence encodes CASSEPGLAWYF.

This clonotype has a count of ten or more. The chain combines TRBV12-3 or TRBV12-4 with TRBJ2-2; D possibly matches TRBD1 or TRBD2 (5 bases each). The CDR3 extends over 14 amino acids. V was trimmed by 4 bases and J by 4 bases, leaving 10 bases between them. As DNA, the CDR3 is TGTGCCAGCAGTTACCAGGGAGCCACCGGGGAGCTGTTTTTT. This sequence encodes CASSYQGATGELFF.

This clonotype was picked up many times. The genes are TRBV3-1 and TRBJ2-3, with 8 nucleotides matching TRBD2. V shed 4 bases, J shed 4 bases, and the junction held 10 bases outside the gene matches. This CDR3 contains 16 residues. The V gene's germline CDR1 is LGHDT and CDR2 YNNKEL (reference sequence). CDR3 loop: CASSPGFSGSSDTQYF. The CDR3 DNA reads as TGTGCCAGCAGCCCCGGTTTCAGCGGGAGCTCAGATACGCAGTATTTT.

This rearrangement joins TRBV24-1 to TRBJ1-3, with D possibly TRBD1 on 5 matching bases. Germline CDR1 is KGHDR and CDR2 is SFDVKD. The V end was cut by 4 bases, the J end by 4 bases, with 10 bases between. The CDR3 is made up of 14 amino acids. CDR3 residues: CATSDLPGGNTIYF. The CDR3 nucleotides read TGTGCCACCAGTGACCTCCCAGGGGGAAACACCATATATTTT.

This clonotype was counted ten times or more. The rearrangement joins TRBV29-1 to TRBJ2-1, with 11 bases matching TRBD2. From germline, CDR1 is SQVTM and CDR2 ANQGSEA. The CDR3 length is 15 residues. The trim removed 7 bases at V and 0 bases at J, leaving 5 bases unmatched. The CDR3 is CSAPGLADSYNEQFF. As DNA, the CDR3 is TGCAGCGCCCCGGGACTAGCGGACTCCTACAATGAGCAGTTCTTC.

This clonotype has a handful of counts. The chain recombines TRBV4-2 with TRBJ2-3; D gene unclear. The CDR3 is made up of 13 amino acids. CDR1 and CDR2 from the germline V gene are LGHNA and YNFKEQ. V was cut by 0 bases and J by 3 bases, with 4 bases left in between. CDR3 in DNA: TGTGCCAGCAGCCAAGATTTAACAGATACGCAGTATTTT. As protein: CASSQDLTDTQYF.

This clonotype was observed many times. The J gene is TRBJ2-1, the V gene TRBV7-2; 9 bases align to TRBD2. Trimming removed 5 bases from V and 3 bases from J; junction bases left unmatched: 11. The germline CDR1 and CDR2 sequences are SGHTA and FQGNSA. The CDR3 spans 17 residues. CDR3 sequence: CASSIRATSGNYNEQFF. The CDR3 nucleotides read TGTGCCAGCAGCATTCGCGCGACTAGCGGAAACTACAATGAGCAGTTCTTC.

Only a few counts were recorded for this clonotype. The CDR3 nucleotides read TGTGCCAGCAGTAAGGACAAAAACATTCAGTACTTC. As protein: CASSKDKNIQYF. The rearrangement links TRBV9 to TRBJ2-4, with D unclear. The V gene lost 5 bases and the J gene lost 3 bases, with 6 bases spanning the gap. Germline V gene data show CDR1 as SGDLS and CDR2 as YYNGEE. The CDR3 loop spans 12 amino acids. The complete variable domain, with remaining parts taken from reference TRBV9 and TRBJ2-4, reads DSGVTQTPKHLITATGQRVTLRCSPRSGDLSVYWYQQSLDQGLQFLIQYYNGEERAKGNILERFSAQQFPDLHSELNLSSLELGDSALYFCASSKDKNIQYFGAGTRLSVL.

This clonotype was found a few times. The gene calls are TRBV29-1 and TRBJ1-2; 9 bases line up with TRBD1. Germline lookup yields CDR1 SQVTM and CDR2 ANQGSEA. After removal of 6 bases from V and 2 bases from J, the junction contained 7 bases not matched to a gene. This CDR3 is built from 14 residues. The CDR3 reads CSVKQGARNYGYTF. The CDR3 nucleotides are TGCAGCGTAAAACAGGGGGCGCGGAACTATGGCTACACCTTC. Variable domain in full (rest from reference TRBV29-1 and TRBJ1-2): SAVISQKPSRDICQRGTSLTIQCQVDSQVTMMFWYRQQPGQSLTLIATANQGSEATYESGFVIDKFPISRPNLTFSTLTVSNMSPEDSSIYLCSVKQGARNYGYTFGSGTRLTVV.

V usage is TRBV7-6 and J usage is TRBJ2-7; 9 nucleotides line up with TRBD2. CDR3 length: 15 amino acids. Germline-derived CDR1 and CDR2 are SGHVS and FNYEAQ. V lost 1 base to trimming and J lost 3 bases; unmatched junction nucleotides: 4. The CDR3 protein is CASSLEASGIYEQYF. CDR3 in DNA: TGTGCCAGCAGCTTAGAAGCTAGCGGGATCTACGAGCAGTACTTC. Complete variable domain (other parts from reference TRBV7-6 and TRBJ2-7): GAGVSQSPRYKVTKRGQDVALRCDPISGHVSLYWYRQALGQGPEFLTYFNYEAQQDKSGLPNDRFSAERPEGSISTLTIQRTEQRDSAMYRCASSLEASGIYEQYFGPGTRLTVT.

This clonotype was observed at least ten times. This sequence joins TRBV9 and TRBJ2-7; D gene ambiguous. Germline assignment: CDR1 SGDLS and CDR2 YYNGEE. The CDR3 has 15 residues. Trimming left V 0 bases short and J 2 bases short, with 12 bases between. For the CDR3, the DNA is TGTGCCAGCAGCGTAGGAGGAGAGGCAGCCTACGAGCAGTACTTC. Its translation: CASSVGGEAAYEQYF. The variable domain in full, with the rest retrieved from reference TRBV9 and TRBJ2-7, is DSGVTQTPKHLITATGQRVTLRCSPRSGDLSVYWYQQSLDQGLQFLIQYYNGEERAKGNILERFSAQQFPDLHSELNLSSLELGDSALYFCASSVGGEAAYEQYFGPGTRLTVT.

Ten or more counts support this clonotype. The CDR3 is CASSRRDGQQFF. The CDR3 DNA reads as TGTGCCAGCAGCCGACGAGACGGCCAACAGTTCTTC. The chain couples TRBV4-2 to TRBJ2-1; D remains unclear. The CDR3 covers 12 residues. Trimming took off 4 bases at V and 13 bases at J, with 14 bases between the two ends. The germline V gene has CDR1 LGHNA and CDR2 YNFKEQ.

In its sample, this clonotype was seen many times. The rearrangement joins TRBV20-1 to TRBJ2-5; TRBD1 might be the D (6 bases). This CDR3 has 13 residues. Germline V lookup: CDR1 DFQATT, CDR2 SNEGSKA (reference sequence). V was clipped by 7 bases and J by 4 bases, with 16 bases between them. CDR3 nucleotide sequence: TGCAGTGTTAGCAGGGGAAGTGGAGAGACCCAGTACTTC. It encodes CSVSRGSGETQYF.